Below, 5 T cell receptor beta chains from the same sample are listed, as sequenced in a study of blood T cell repertoires in COVID-19. The method was immunoSEQ multiplex PCR; TCRdb's version includes in-frame clones alone and lacks a portion of them. Among about 56,000 clones listed, around 89% were seen once. Sequencing input: peripheral blood. The origin of the receptors is a human donor in a cohort sampled during active COVID-19.

The table lists this clone with a few counts. The CDR3 here is CASSLVGTGRETQYF. The CDR3 DNA reads TGTGCCAGCAGCTTGGTGGGGACAGGGAGGGAGACCCAGTACTTC. The chain joins TRBV5-4 to TRBJ2-5, with TRBD1 matching over 9 bases. V shed 0 bases and J 5 bases; nucleotides not matched to a gene: 5. There are 15 residues in the CDR3. Germline CDR1 SGHNT, CDR2 YYREEE (reference sequence).

This clone was seen just once. V is TRBV5-1 and J is TRBJ1-5; 7 bases are a match to TRBD1. In germline, CDR1 is SGHRS, CDR2 YFSETQ. The ends lost 4 bases at V and 7 bases at J; junction bases unmatched: 11. The CDR3 has 15 amino acids. Written as DNA, the CDR3 is TGCGCCAGCAGCCTACTGACAGGGCCTGGGCAGCCCCAGCATTTT. Translation: CASSLLTGPGQPQHF.

The V gene is TRBV7-6, the J gene TRBJ2-3; a possible D gene is TRBD2 (5 bases). This CDR3 contains 14 residues. Germline CDR1 and CDR2: SGHVS and FNYEAQ. V lost 3 bases and J lost 2, with 9 bases in between. The CDR3 DNA follows: TGTGCCAGCAGCTTGCCCGACTACACAGATACGCAGTATTTT. This gives the protein CASSLPDYTDTQYF.

V and J are TRBV3-1 (or the pseudogene TRBV3-2) and TRBJ1-2; 7 bases fit TRBD1. The CDR3 consists of 17 residues. Germline CDR1 is LGHDT and CDR2 is YNNKEL (reference sequence). The ends lost 0 bases at V and 4 bases at J; junction bases unmatched: 11. This CDR3 is CASSQESDRRYGYGYTF. The CDR3 DNA reads as TGTGCCAGCAGCCAAGAGTCGGACAGGCGATACGGCTATGGCTACACCTTC.

The V and J genes are TRBV6-2 or TRBV6-3 and TRBJ1-5; TRBD1 is a possible D gene (5 bases). The V gene's germline CDR1 is MNHEY and CDR2 SVGEGT. The germline V and J ends were trimmed by 4 bases and 4 bases, with 8 bases remaining between them. The CDR3 contains 13 residues. Here the CDR3 reads CASSWGLNQPQHF. CDR3 bases: TGTGCCAGCAGTTGGGGCCTAAATCAGCCCCAGCATTTT.